The clone carrying this T cell receptor (beta chain) occurred a few times. The antigen remains unidentified. J gave up 2 bases and V 5 bases, and 8 bases lay outside the gene matches. This CDR3 is 15 amino acids long. Germline V gives CDR1 SGHTA, CDR2 FQGNSA. This entry belongs to a study of beta chain features in type 1 diabetes. Findings of the study overall: The study found that naive, central memory and Treg TCRB repertoires appeared more similar in patients than in healthy donors. The study found moderately but significantly shorter TCRB CDR3s in all four CD4+ subsets of Type 1 diabetes patients.

CD4+ naive, central memory, regulatory and stem cell-like memory subsets were isolated by sorting on CD45RO/CCR7/CD25/CD127/CD95/CD27. Expressed TCRB transcripts were sequenced because the entire RNA isolate underwent reverse transcription. Clones were read by immunoSEQ multiplex PCR, and TCRdb kept only the in-frame ones, dropping some. The table lists around 160,000 clones, approximately 52% of them singletons. This TCR was sampled from a man younger than 30 in good health. The chain couples TRBV7-2 to TRBJ2-7, with 8 positions matching TRBD1. The source material was Tregs from blood. CDR3 sequence (DNA): TGTGCCAGCAGCACGCCCGGGACAGGCACCTACGAGCAGTACTTC. This translates into CASSTPGTGTYEQYF. The complete variable domain, with remaining parts taken from reference TRBV7-2 and TRBJ2-7, reads GAGVSQSPSNKVTEKGKDVELRCDPISGHTALYWYRQSLGQGLEFLIYFQGNSAPDKSGLPSDRFSAERTGGSVSTLTIQRTQQEDSAVYLCASSTPGTGTYEQYFGPGTRLTVT.